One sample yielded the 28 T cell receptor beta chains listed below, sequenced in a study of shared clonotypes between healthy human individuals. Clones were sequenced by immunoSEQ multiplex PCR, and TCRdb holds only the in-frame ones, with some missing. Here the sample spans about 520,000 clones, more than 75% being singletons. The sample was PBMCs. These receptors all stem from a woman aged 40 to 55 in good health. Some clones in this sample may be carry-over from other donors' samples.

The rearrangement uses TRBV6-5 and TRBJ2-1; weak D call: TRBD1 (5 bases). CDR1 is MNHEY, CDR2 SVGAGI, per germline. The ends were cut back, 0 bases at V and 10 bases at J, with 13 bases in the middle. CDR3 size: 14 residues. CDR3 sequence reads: CASSYSLSQGEQFF. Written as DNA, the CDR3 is TGTGCCAGCAGTTACTCCCTCTCCCAGGGCGAGCAGTTCTTC.

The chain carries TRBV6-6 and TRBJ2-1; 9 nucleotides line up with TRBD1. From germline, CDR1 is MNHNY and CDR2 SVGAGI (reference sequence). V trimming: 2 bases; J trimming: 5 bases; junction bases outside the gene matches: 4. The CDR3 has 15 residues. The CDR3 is CASSYGGQGHNEQFF. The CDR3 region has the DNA TGTGCCAGCAGTTACGGGGGACAGGGACACAATGAGCAGTTCTTC.

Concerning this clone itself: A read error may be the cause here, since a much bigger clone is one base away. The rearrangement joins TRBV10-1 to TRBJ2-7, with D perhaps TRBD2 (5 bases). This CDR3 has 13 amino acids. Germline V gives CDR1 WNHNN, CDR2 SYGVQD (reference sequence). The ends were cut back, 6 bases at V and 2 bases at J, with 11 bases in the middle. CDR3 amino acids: CASSPGKTYEQYF. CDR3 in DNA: TGCGCCAGCAGCCCCGGGAAGACCTACGAGCAGTACTTC.

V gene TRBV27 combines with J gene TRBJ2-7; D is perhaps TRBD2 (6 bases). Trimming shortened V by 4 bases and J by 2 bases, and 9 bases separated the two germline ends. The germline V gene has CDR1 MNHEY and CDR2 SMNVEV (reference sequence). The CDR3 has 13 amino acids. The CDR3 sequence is CASSSGRTYEQYF. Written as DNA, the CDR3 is TGTGCCAGCAGTTCGGGGAGGACCTACGAGCAGTACTTC.

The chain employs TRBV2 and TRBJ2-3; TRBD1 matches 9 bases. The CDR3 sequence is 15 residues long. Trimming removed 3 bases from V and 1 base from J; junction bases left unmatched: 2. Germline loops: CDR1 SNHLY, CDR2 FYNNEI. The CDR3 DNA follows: TGTGCCAGCAGTGAGGGACAGGGCGGCACAGATACGCAGTATTTT. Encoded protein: CASSEGQGGTDTQYF.

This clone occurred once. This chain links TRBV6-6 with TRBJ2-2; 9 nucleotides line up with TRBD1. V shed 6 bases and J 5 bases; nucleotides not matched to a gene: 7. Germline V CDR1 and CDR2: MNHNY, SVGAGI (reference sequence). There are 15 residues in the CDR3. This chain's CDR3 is CASRSDRGRTGELFF. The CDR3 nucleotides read TGTGCCAGCAGATCGGACAGGGGAAGGACCGGGGAGCTGTTTTTT.

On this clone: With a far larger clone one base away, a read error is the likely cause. The CDR3 DNA reads TGTGCCAGCAGCATTCGTGGCAGGCGTGAGCAGTTCTTC. Its protein product is CASSIRGRREQFF. V usage is TRBV7-2 and J usage is TRBJ2-1; no clear D gene. Germline CDR1 is SGHTA and CDR2 is FQGNSA. V lost 5 bases to trimming and J lost 9 bases, with 14 bases between them. CDR3 length: 13 amino acids.

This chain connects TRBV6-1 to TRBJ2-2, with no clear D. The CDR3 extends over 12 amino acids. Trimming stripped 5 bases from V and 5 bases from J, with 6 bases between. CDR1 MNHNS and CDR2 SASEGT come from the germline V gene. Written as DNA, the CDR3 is TGTGCCAGCAGTTTGGGAACCGGGGAGCTGTTTTTT. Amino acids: CASSLGTGELFF.

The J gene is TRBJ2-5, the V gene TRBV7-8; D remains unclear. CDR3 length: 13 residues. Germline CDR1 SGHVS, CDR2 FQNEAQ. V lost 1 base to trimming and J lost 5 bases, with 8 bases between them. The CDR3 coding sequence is TGTGCCAGCAGCTTAGGTCTAACGGAGACCCAGTACTTC. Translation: CASSLGLTETQYF.

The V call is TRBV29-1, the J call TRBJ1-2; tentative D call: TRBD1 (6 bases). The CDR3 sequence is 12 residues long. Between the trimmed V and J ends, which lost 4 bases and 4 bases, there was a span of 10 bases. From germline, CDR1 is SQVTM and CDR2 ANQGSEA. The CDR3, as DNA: TGCAGCGTTGGGACAGAGGGCTATGGCTACACCTTC. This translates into CSVGTEGYGYTF.

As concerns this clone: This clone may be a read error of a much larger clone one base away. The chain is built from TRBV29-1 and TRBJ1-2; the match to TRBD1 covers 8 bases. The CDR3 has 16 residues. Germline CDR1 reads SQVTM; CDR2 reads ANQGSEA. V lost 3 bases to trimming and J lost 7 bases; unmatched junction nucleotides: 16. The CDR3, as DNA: TGCAGCGTTGACTATACGACAGGGGAGTTTAATGGTGGCTACACCTTC. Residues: CSVDYTTGEFNGGYTF. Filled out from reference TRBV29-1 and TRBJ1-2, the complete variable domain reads SAVISQKPSRDICQRGTSLTIQCQVDSQVTMMFWYRQQPGQSLTLIATANQGSEATYESGFVIDKFPISRPNLTFSTLTVSNMSPEDSSIYLCSVDYTTGEFNGGYTFGSGTRLTVV.

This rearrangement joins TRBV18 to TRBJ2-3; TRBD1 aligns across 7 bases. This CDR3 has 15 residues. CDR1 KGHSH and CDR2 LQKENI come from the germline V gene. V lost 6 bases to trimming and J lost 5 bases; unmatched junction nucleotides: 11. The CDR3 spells CASSPASGTVDTQYF. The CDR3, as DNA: TGTGCCAGCTCTCCTGCCTCCGGGACAGTAGATACGCAGTATTTT.

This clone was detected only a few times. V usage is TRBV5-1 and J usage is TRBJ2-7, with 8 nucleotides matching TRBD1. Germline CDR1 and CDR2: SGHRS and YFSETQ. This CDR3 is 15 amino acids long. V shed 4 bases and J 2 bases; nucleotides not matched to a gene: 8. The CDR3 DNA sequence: TGCGCCAGCAGCATCGGGACAGGCCCCGCCTACGAGCAGTACTTC. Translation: CASSIGTGPAYEQYF.

The CDR3: CASSLPTGTFPFGNTIYF. For the CDR3, the DNA is TGTGCCAGCAGCTTACCTACCGGGACCTTCCCATTTGGAAACACCATATATTTT. V usage is TRBV11-2 and J usage is TRBJ1-3; D might be TRBD1 (5 bases). Per the germline V gene, CDR1 is SGHAT and CDR2 is FQNNGV. Deletions cut 2 bases from V and 3 bases from J, with 20 bases between. This CDR3 spans 18 amino acids. The full variable domain, in which reference TRBV11-2 and TRBJ1-3 provide the parts outside the CDR3, is EAGVAQSPRYKIIEKRQSVAFWCNPISGHATLYWYQQILGQGPKLLIQFQNNGVVDDSQLPKDRFSAERLKGVDSTLKIQPAKLEDSAVYLCASSLPTGTFPFGNTIYFGEGSWLTVV.

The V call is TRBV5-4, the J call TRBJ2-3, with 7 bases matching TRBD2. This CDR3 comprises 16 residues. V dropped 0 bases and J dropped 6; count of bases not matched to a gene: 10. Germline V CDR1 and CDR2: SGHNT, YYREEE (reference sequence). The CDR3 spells CASSLAGGRSTDTQYF. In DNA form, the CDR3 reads TGTGCCAGCAGCTTGGCCGGCGGGAGAAGTACGGATACGCAGTATTTT.

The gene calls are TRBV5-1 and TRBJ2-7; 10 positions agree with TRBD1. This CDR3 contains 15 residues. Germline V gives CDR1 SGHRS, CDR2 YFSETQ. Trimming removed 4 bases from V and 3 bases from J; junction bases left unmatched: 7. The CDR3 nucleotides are TGCGCCAGCAGCCAAGACAGGGGGCAAGGCTACGAGCAGTACTTC. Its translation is CASSQDRGQGYEQYF.

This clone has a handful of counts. The chain's CDR3 is CASSLPWDRGPIQYF. CDR3 DNA: TGTGCCAGCAGCTTACCCTGGGACAGGGGACCCATTCAGTACTTC. The chain carries TRBV7-2 and TRBJ2-4, with TRBD1 matching over 10 bases. The germline gives CDR1 SGHTA, CDR2 FQGNSA. The CDR3 is 15 residues long. V dropped 2 bases and J dropped 9; count of bases not matched to a gene: 7.

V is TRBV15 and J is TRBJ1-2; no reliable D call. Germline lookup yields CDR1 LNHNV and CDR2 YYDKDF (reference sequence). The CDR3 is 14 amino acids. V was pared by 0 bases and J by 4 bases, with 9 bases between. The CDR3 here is CATSRDPATYGYTF. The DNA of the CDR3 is TGTGCCACCAGCAGAGATCCCGCTACCTATGGCTACACCTTC.

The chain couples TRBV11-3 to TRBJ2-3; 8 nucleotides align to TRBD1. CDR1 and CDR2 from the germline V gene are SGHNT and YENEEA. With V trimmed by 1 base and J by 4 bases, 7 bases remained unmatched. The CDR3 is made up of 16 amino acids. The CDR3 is CASSLVGQGGSDTQYF. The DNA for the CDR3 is TGTGCCAGCAGCTTAGTCGGACAGGGTGGTTCAGATACGCAGTATTTT.

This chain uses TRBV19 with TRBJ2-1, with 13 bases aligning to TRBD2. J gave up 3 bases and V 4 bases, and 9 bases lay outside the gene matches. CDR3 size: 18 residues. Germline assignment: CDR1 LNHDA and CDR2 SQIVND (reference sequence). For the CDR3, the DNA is TGTGCCAGTAGTACCACCCGGACTAGCGGGAGAGACTACAATGAGCAGTTCTTC. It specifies CASSTTRTSGRDYNEQFF.

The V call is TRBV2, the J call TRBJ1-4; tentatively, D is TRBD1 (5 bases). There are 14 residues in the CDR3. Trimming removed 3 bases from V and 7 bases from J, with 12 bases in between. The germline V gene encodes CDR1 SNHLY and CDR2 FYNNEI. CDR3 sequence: CASSDGGWSEKLFF. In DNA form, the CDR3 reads TGTGCCAGCAGTGACGGGGGGTGGTCTGAAAAACTGTTTTTT.

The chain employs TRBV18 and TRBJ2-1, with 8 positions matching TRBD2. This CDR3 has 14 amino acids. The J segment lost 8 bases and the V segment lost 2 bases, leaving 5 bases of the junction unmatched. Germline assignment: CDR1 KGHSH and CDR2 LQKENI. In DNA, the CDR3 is TGTGCCAGCTCACCAAGCGGGAGAGTCGATGAGCAGTTCTTC. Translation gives CASSPSGRVDEQFF.

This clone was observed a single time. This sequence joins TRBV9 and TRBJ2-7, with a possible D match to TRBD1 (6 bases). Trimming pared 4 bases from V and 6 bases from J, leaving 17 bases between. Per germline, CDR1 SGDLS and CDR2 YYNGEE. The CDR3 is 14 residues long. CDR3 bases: TGTGCCAGCAGCCAGACGCTCAGGGGTGGCGAGCAGTACTTC. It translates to CASSQTLRGGEQYF.

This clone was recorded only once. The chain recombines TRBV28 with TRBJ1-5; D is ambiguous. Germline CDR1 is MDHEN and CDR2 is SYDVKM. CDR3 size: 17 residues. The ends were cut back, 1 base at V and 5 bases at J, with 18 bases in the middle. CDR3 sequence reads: CASSLFWVSVGYQPQHF. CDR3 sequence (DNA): TGTGCCAGCAGTTTATTTTGGGTATCGGTGGGGTATCAGCCCCAGCATTTT.

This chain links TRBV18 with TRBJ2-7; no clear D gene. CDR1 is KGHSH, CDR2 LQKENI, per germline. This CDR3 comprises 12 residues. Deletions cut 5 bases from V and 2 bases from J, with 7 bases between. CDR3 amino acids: CASSAQTYEQYF. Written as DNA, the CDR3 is TGTGCCAGCTCAGCACAGACCTACGAGCAGTACTTC.

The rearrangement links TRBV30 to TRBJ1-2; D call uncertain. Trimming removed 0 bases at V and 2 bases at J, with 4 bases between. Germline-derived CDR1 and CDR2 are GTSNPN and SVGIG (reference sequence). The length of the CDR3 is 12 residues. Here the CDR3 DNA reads TGTGCCTGGAGTGTACGCAACTATGGCTACACCTTC. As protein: CAWSVRNYGYTF.

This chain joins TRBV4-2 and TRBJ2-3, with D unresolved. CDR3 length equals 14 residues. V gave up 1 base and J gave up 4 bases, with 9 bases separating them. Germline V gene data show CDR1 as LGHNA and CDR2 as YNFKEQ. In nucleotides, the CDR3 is TGTGCCAGCAGCCAAGGCGACACTGCAGATACGCAGTATTTT. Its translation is CASSQGDTADTQYF.

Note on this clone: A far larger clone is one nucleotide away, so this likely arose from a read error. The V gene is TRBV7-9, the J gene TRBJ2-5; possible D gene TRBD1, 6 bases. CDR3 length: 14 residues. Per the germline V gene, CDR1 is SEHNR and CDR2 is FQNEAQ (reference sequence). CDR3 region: CTSSLGQIQETQYF. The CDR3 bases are TGTACCAGCAGCCTAGGACAGATCCAAGAGACCCAGTACTTC. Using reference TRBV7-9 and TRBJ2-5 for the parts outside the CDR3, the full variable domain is DTGVSQNPRHKITKRGQNVTFRCDPISEHNRLYWYRQTLGQGPEFLTYFQNEAQLEKSRLLSDRFSAERPKGSFSTLEIQRTEQGDSAMYLCTSSLGQIQETQYFGPGTRLLVL.